The 9 T cell receptor beta chains listed next were all sequenced from one sample in a study of PD-1 blockade in classical Hodgkin lymphoma. Assay: immunoSEQ multiplex PCR; the TCRdb copy retains only in-frame clones and omits some. The sample lists about 19,000 clones, around 75% occurring once. Each of the patients experienced relapse following autologous stem cell transplantation, and their brentuximab vedotin exposure differed. The material sequenced was peripheral blood mononuclear cells (PBMCs), taken before the second cycle of nivolumab. Receptor source: a human donor with classical Hodgkin lymphoma.

This clone was picked up one time. The chain employs TRBV7-2 and TRBJ2-1; 14 bases agree with TRBD2. The germline V gene encodes CDR1 SGHTA and CDR2 FQGNSA. The CDR3 covers 14 residues. V lost 7 bases, J lost 15 bases, and 11 bases stayed unmatched. For the CDR3, the DNA is TGTGCCAGCACTCCAACGGGACTAGCGGGAGAGGTGTTCTTC. It codes for CASTPTGLAGEVFF.

The chain recombines TRBV7-9 with TRBJ1-5; 9 bases are shared with TRBD1. Losses at the gene ends were 5 bases for V and 9 bases for J; bases not matched to a gene: 14. The CDR3 consists of 16 residues. Germline V gives CDR1 SEHNR, CDR2 FQNEAQ (reference sequence). CDR3 in DNA: TGTGCCAGCAGCCCACAGGGGGCTGGCAGAACGGGGCCCCAGCATTTT. It yields the protein CASSPQGAGRTGPQHF.

The chain couples TRBV7-8 to TRBJ2-1; D tentatively reads TRBD1 or TRBD2 (7 bases each). There are 17 residues in the CDR3. Looked up from germline, CDR1 is SGHVS and CDR2 is FQNEAQ. The V end lost 1 base, the J end lost 3 bases, and 16 bases lay between the germline ends. The CDR3 loop is CASSLGSRGGIYNEQFF. CDR3 coding DNA: TGTGCCAGCAGCTTAGGGTCCAGGGGGGGGATCTACAATGAGCAGTTCTTC.

The chain is built from TRBV18 and TRBJ2-2; D uncertain. Germline assignment: CDR1 KGHSH and CDR2 LQKENI. V was cut by 5 bases and J by 1 base, with 11 bases left in between. CDR3 size: 15 residues. Here the CDR3 reads CASSKVDGNTGELFF. The CDR3 coding sequence is TGTGCCAGCTCAAAGGTCGACGGGAACACCGGGGAGCTGTTTTTT.

V usage is TRBV4-3 and J usage is TRBJ1-6; D may be TRBD1 (6 bases). The length of the CDR3 is 14 residues. With 8 bases removed from V and 7 bases from J, the gap between germline ends came to 15 bases. The germline CDR1 and CDR2 sequences are LGHNA and YSLEER. The CDR3 region is CASSSGTSNSPLHF. CDR3 DNA sequence: TGCGCCAGCTCGAGTGGGACATCAAATTCACCCCTCCACTTT.

CDR3 nucleotides: TGCGCCAGCAGCCAAGGACTTACCAATGAAGCTTTCTTT. Its protein is CASSQGLTNEAFF. J is TRBJ1-1 and V is TRBV4-1; D not certain. V was cut by 1 base and J by 7 bases, with 10 bases left in between. The germline gives CDR1 MGHRA, CDR2 YSYEKL. The CDR3 contains 13 residues.

This clone has a handful of counts. This CDR3 reads CASSIASPAKRVQYF. Here the CDR3 DNA reads TGTGCCAGCAGCATAGCTTCCCCGGCCAAGCGAGTGCAGTACTTC. This rearrangement joins TRBV6-5 to TRBJ2-7, with no clear D. This CDR3 has 15 residues. CDR1 MNHEY and CDR2 SVGAGI come from the germline V gene. V shed 6 bases and J shed 9 bases, with 24 bases lying between them.

The genes are TRBV6-5 and TRBJ2-1; maybe TRBD1 (6 bases). The germline V gene encodes CDR1 MNHEY and CDR2 SVGAGI. The length of the CDR3 is 14 residues. Trimming pared 6 bases from V and 7 bases from J, leaving 16 bases between. CDR3 DNA sequence: TGTGCCAGCAGCCCAGGGGCTTCCCCTAATGAGCAGTTCTTC. Translating it yields CASSPGASPNEQFF.

The chain uses TRBV28 and TRBJ1-1; a possible D gene is TRBD1 (5 bases). Trimming removed 5 bases at V and 5 bases at J, with 15 bases between. The germline V gene encodes CDR1 MDHEN and CDR2 SYDVKM. CDR3 length: 14 amino acids. CDR3 in DNA: TGTGCCAGCAGTCGGGCGGGGGTAGGGACTGAAGCTTTCTTT. Its protein product is CASSRAGVGTEAFF.